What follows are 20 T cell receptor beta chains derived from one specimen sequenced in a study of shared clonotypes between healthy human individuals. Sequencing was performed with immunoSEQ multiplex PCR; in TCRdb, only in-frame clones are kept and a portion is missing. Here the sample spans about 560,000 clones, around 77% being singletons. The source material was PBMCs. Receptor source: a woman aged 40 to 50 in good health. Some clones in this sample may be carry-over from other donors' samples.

The DNA of the CDR3 is TGCGCCAGCAGCTGGATAGCGGGAGGAGAGACCCAGTACTTC. Translation: CASSWIAGGETQYF. V is TRBV5-1 and J is TRBJ2-5; 10 bases are a match to TRBD2. Germline V gene sequence: CDR1 SGHRS, CDR2 YFSETQ. The CDR3 is 14 amino acids. V gave up 3 bases and J gave up 4 bases; unmatched junction bases: 3.

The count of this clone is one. CDR3 sequence: CASSLGLAGVTGELFF. The CDR3 DNA reads TGTGCCAGCAGTTTAGGCCTAGCGGGAGTCACCGGGGAGCTGTTTTTT. This chain uses TRBV6-5 with TRBJ2-2, with 10 positions matching TRBD2. The CDR3 covers 16 residues. After removal of 4 bases from V and 4 bases from J, the junction contained 6 bases not matched to a gene. Germline V gene lookup returns CDR1 MNHEY and CDR2 SVGAGI.

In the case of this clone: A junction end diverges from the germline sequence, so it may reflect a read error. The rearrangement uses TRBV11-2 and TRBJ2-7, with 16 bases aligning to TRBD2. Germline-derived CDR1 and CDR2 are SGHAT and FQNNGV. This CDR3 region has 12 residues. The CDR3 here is CASSPGTSGRVF. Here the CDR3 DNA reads TGTGCCAGCAGCCCCGGGACTAGCGGGAGGGTTTTC.

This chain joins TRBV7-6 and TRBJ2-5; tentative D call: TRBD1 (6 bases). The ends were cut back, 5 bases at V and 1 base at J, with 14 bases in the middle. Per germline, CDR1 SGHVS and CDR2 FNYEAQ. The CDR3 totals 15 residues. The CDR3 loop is CASSPGAATQETQYF. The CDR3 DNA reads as TGTGCCAGCAGCCCAGGGGCGGCTACCCAAGAGACCCAGTACTTC.

The CDR3 sequence: CASTSFGTMNTEAFF. For the CDR3, the DNA is TGTGCCAGCACTTCATTCGGGACAATGAACACTGAAGCTTTCTTT. The chain couples TRBV2 to TRBJ1-1; tentatively, D is TRBD1 (6 bases). V lost 7 bases, J lost 0 bases, and 15 bases lay in between. Germline CDR1 reads SNHLY; CDR2 reads FYNNEI. This CDR3 has 15 residues.

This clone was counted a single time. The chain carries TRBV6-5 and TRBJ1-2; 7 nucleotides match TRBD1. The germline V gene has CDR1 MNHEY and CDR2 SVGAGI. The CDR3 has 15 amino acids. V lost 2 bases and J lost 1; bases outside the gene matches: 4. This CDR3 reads CASSYRQGYNYGYTF. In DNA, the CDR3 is TGTGCCAGCAGTTACCGACAGGGTTATAACTATGGCTACACCTTC.

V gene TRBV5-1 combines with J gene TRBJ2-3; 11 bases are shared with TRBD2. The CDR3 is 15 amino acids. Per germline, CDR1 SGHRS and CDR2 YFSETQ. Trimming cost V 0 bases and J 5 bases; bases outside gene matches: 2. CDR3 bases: TGCGCCAGCAGCTTGGACGGGACTAGCGGAGATACGCAGTATTTT. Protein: CASSLDGTSGDTQYF.

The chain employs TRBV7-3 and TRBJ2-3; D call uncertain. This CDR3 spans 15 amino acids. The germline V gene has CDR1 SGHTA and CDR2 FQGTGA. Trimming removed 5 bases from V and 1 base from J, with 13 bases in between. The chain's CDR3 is CASSLGPGGTDTQYF. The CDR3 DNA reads TGTGCCAGCAGCCTAGGTCCAGGTGGCACAGATACGCAGTATTTT.

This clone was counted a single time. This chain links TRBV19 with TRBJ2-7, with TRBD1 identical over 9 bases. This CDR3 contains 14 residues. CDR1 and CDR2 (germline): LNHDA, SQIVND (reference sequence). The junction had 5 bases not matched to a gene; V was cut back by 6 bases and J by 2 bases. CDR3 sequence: CASSVGQGAYEQYF. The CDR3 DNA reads TGTGCCAGTAGCGTGGGACAGGGAGCCTACGAGCAGTACTTC.

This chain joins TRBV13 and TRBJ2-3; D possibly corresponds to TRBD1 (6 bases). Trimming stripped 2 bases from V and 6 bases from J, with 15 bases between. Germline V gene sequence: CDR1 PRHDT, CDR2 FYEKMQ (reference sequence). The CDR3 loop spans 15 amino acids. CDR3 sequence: CASSLPSGAADTQYF. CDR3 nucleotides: TGTGCCAGCAGCTTACCGTCAGGGGCGGCGGATACGCAGTATTTT.

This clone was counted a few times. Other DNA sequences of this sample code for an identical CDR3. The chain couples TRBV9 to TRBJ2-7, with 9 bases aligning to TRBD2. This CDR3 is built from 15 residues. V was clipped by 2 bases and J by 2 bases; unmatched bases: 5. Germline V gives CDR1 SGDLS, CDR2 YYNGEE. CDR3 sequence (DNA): TGTGCCAGCAGCGTGGGGGCTAGCGGGACCTACGAGCAGTACTTC. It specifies CASSVGASGTYEQYF.

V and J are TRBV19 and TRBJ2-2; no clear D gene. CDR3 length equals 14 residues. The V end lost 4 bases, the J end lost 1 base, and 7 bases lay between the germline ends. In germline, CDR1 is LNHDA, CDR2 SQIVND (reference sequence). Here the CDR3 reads CASSTSLNTGELFF. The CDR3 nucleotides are TGTGCCAGTAGTACCTCCCTGAACACCGGGGAGCTGTTTTTT.

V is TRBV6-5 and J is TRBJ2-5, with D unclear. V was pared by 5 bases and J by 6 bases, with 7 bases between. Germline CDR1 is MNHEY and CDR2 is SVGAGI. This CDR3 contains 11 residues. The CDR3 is CASSDPQTQYF. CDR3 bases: TGTGCCAGCAGTGACCCGCAGACCCAGTACTTC.

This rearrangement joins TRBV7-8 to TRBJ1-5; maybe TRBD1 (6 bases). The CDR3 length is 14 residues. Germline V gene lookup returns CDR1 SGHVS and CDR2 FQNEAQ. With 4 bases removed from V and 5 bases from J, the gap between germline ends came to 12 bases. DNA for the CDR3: TGTGCCAGCAGCTCAGGGGTGTTTTATCAGCCCCAGCATTTT. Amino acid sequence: CASSSGVFYQPQHF.

CDR3 DNA sequence: TGTGCCAGCAGTGAAGCCGTGTTGGCGGAGACCCAGTACTTC. It codes for CASSEAVLAETQYF. This chain joins TRBV6-1 and TRBJ2-5; D remains unclear. Trimming left V 0 bases short and J 5 bases short, with 10 bases between. The germline CDR1 and CDR2 sequences are MNHNS and SASEGT. The CDR3 length is 14 residues.

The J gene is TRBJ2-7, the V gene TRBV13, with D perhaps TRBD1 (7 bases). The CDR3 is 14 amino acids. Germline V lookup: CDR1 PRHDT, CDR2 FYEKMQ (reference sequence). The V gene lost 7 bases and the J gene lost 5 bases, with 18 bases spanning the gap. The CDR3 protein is CASKRVGRGDEQYF. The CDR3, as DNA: TGTGCCAGCAAAAGAGTTGGCAGGGGGGACGAGCAGTACTTC.

Here the CDR3 reads CASSYSNEQYF. DNA for the CDR3: TGTGCCAGCAGTTATAGCAACGAGCAGTACTTC. V usage is TRBV6-1 and J usage is TRBJ2-7; no clear D gene. V was cut by 5 bases and J by 5 bases, with 7 bases left in between. Germline V gives CDR1 MNHNS, CDR2 SASEGT. The CDR3 has 11 amino acids.

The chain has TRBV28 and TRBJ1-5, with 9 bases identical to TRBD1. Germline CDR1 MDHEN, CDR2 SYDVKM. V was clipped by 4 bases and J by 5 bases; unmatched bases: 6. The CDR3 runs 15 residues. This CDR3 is CASSWTGEVDQPQHF. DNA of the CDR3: TGTGCCAGCAGTTGGACAGGGGAGGTGGATCAGCCCCAGCATTTT.

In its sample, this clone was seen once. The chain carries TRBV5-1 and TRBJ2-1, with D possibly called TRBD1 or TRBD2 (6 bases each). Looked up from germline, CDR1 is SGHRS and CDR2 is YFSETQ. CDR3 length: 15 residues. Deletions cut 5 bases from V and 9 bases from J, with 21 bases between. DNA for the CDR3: TGCGCCAGCAGAGACGGGGGCGGGCCCTTCGGTGAGCAGTTCTTC. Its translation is CASRDGGGPFGEQFF.

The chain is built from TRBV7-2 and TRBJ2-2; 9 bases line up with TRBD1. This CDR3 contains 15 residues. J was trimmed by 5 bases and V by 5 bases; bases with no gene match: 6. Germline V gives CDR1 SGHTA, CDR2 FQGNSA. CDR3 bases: TGTGCCAGCAGCCTACAGGGGGCGGGAACCGGGGAGCTGTTTTTT. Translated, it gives CASSLQGAGTGELFF.